These T cell receptor beta chains were read from a single sample in a study of blood T cells in healthy people across ages. TCRdb itself ran the 5' RACE reads through MiXCR, one entry per CDR3 protein. Of about 1.5 million distinct CDR3 sequences listed, 35% to 45% are singletons. Sequencing was carried out using blood. All receptors derive from a woman in her late teens or twenties in good health. CDR3s include the opening cysteine and the closing phenylalanine or tryptophan. Fields, in order: CDR3 length, J gene, clone size, D gene, V gene, CDR3 DNA, CDR3 protein. A D gene is named only where the DNA matches it firmly. The size field is filled for only some rows; it gives once, few, many or a size class.

15,TRBJ2-1,few,.,TRBV5-1,TGCGCCAGCAGAGTCGCCGAAGGTTCCTACAATGAGCAGTTCTTC,CASRVAEGSYNEQFF
12,TRBJ2-1,few,.,TRBV20-1,TGCAGTGCTAGAGATTATTCCAAAGAGCAGTTCTTC,CSARDYSKEQFF
11,TRBJ1-2,few,.,TRBV5-6,TGTGCCAGCAGCTTCGGGGGAAACTACACCTTC,CASSFGGNYTF
14,TRBJ2-1,few,TRBD1,TRBV5-1,TGCGCCAGCAGCTTAAGACAGGGGAACAATGAGCAGTTCTTC,CASSLRQGNNEQFF
15,TRBJ1-4,.,.,TRBV4-3,TGTGCCAGCAGCCAAGGAACCGGGAGTAATGAAAAACTGTTTTTT,CASSQGTGSNEKLFF
16,TRBJ2-3,.,.,TRBV9,TGTGCCAGCAGCTCCGGTAGGAGGGGATACACAGATACGCAGTATTTT,CASSSGRRGYTDTQYF
14,TRBJ2-1,.,TRBD1,TRBV20-1,TGCAGTGCTAGAGGCCCTGGACAGGGCTATGAGCAGTTCTTC,CSARGPGQGYEQFF
14,TRBJ1-1,few,.,TRBV27,TGTGCCAGCAGTCCCTCGGGGGCGAACGCTGAAGCTTTCTTT,CASSPSGANAEAFF
14,TRBJ1-4,.,.,TRBV5-1,TGCGCCAGCAGCTCAGCCTTACCCGTTGAAAAACTGTTTTTT,CASSSALPVEKLFF
16,TRBJ2-1,few,TRBD2,TRBV5-1,TGCGCCAGCAGCTTGATAGCGGGAGATGTATTCAATGAGCAGTTCTTC,CASSLIAGDVFNEQFF
16,TRBJ2-7,once,TRBD1,TRBV12-3/TRBV12-4,TGTGCCAGCAGTGATAGGACAGGGGGCGGCTCAGAGACCCGGTACTTC,CASSDRTGGGSETRYF
15,TRBJ1-5,.,.,TRBV20-1,TGCAGTGCTAGAGATGGGGAGGGTAGCAATCAGCCCCAGCATTTT,CSARDGEGSNQPQHF
15,TRBJ2-3,.,.,TRBV7-2,TGTGCCAGCAGGATAGGCACGGGTTGGACTGATACGCAGTATTTT,CASRIGTGWTDTQYF
15,TRBJ2-7,.,TRBD1,TRBV6-5,TGTGCCAGCAGCCGCCCCCGACAGGGTATCTACGAGCAGTACTTC,CASSRPRQGIYEQYF
16,TRBJ2-3,.,TRBD2,TRBV27,TGTGCCAGCAGTTTATACGGGGGGGGGCAGGGAGATACGCAGTATTTT,CASSLYGGGQGDTQYF
15,TRBJ2-5,.,.,TRBV6-5,TGTGCCAGCAGTTACTCTGGGGGCCCCCAAGAGACCCAGTACTTC,CASSYSGGPQETQYF
17,TRBJ1-5,.,.,TRBV5-4,TGTGCCAGCAGCTGGGGCGGAGCAGTTGGGAGCAATCAGCCCCAGCATTTT,CASSWGGAVGSNQPQHF
16,TRBJ1-4,.,.,TRBV3-1,TGTGCCAGCAGCCGCGTTGGACAGTATGAGAATGAAAAACTGTTTTTT,CASSRVGQYENEKLFF
11,TRBJ2-1,few,.,TRBV6-2/TRBV6-3,TGTGCCAGCAGTTTGAGTTGGGAGCAGTTCTTC,CASSLSWEQFF
17,TRBJ1-6,few,TRBD1,TRBV3-1,TGTGCCAGCAGCCATGGATGGAGACAGGGGGGTAATTCACCCCTCCACTTT,CASSHGWRQGGNSPLHF
14,TRBJ2-3,.,TRBD1,TRBV24-1,TGTGCCACCAGTGATCTCTCGACAGGGGATACGCAGTATTTT,CATSDLSTGDTQYF
12,TRBJ1-6,.,.,TRBV12-3/TRBV12-4,TGTGCCAGCAGGGGCTGGGATTCACCCCTCCACTTT,CASRGWDSPLHF
14,TRBJ2-5,.,TRBD1,TRBV20-1,TGCAGTGCTAGGACAGGGGCTACCCAAGAGACCCAGTACTTC,CSARTGATQETQYF
15,TRBJ2-7,.,.,TRBV9,TGTGCCAGCAGCGTAGCGACCGGCTATGCCTACGAGCAGTACTTC,CASSVATGYAYEQYF
15,TRBJ1-1,.,.,TRBV5-6,TGTGCCAGCAGCAGGAGGGTTCGCGGGTTCCCTGAAGCTTTCTTT,CASSRRVRGFPEAFF
16,TRBJ2-5,.,TRBD2,TRBV6-5,TGTGCCAGCAGTACTTGGACTAGCGGGGGTAATGTGGTGCAGTACTTC,CASSTWTSGGNVVQYF
14,TRBJ2-4,.,TRBD1,TRBV20-1,TGCAGTGCCAAGACAGGGGCGAACCCGGGGGAGCAGTACTTC,CSAKTGANPGEQYF
12,TRBJ1-4,.,.,TRBV2,TGTGCCAGCAGGTCGTGGGATGAAAAACTGTTTTTT,CASRSWDEKLFF
14,TRBJ2-1,.,.,TRBV30,TGTGCCTGGAGTGTAACGGGGGTATACAATGAGCAGTTCTTC,CAWSVTGVYNEQFF
15,TRBJ2-3,many,.,TRBV7-8,TGTGCCAGCAGCTTCGACAGGCGCGGCACAGATACGCAGTATTTT,CASSFDRRGTDTQYF
14,TRBJ2-4,.,TRBD1,TRBV29-1,TGCAGCGCCCTGGACAGGGTTGGGTTGGACATTCAGTACTTC,CSALDRVGLDIQYF
17,TRBJ2-1,few,.,TRBV12-3/TRBV12-4,TGTGCCAGCAGTTTAGGTTACAGAGCGAGCTCCTACAATGAGCAGTTCTTC,CASSLGYRASSYNEQFF
13,TRBJ1-1,.,.,TRBV30,TGTGCCTGGAGTCAGGGTCGGGGGACTGAAGCTTTCTTT,CAWSQGRGTEAFF
15,TRBJ2-4,.,TRBD2,TRBV20-1,TGCAGTGCTATAACTAGCGGAGGGGCCAAAAACATTCAGTACTTC,CSAITSGGAKNIQYF
18,TRBJ2-3,few,TRBD2,TRBV3-1,TGTGCCAGCAGCCCCTTTAGAGCGGGAGGGCCAAAACGAGATACGCAGTATTTT,CASSPFRAGGPKRDTQYF
15,TRBJ1-2,.,.,TRBV4-3,TGCGCCAGCAGCCCTCACGGGGGGAACTCCTATGGCTACACCTTC,CASSPHGGNSYGYTF
15,TRBJ1-2,few,TRBD1,TRBV18,TGTGCCAGCTCACCTGGACAGGGTTTTGGCTATGGCTACACCTTC,CASSPGQGFGYGYTF
15,TRBJ2-1,few,TRBD2,TRBV7-2,TGTGCCAGCAGCTTACTACTAGCGGGGGGGGAGGAGCAGTTCTTC,CASSLLLAGGEEQFF
15,TRBJ2-5,few,TRBD1,TRBV7-9,TGTGCCAGCAGCTTTCGGGGACAGCTTCAAGAGACCCAGTACTTC,CASSFRGQLQETQYF
14,TRBJ1-6,.,.,TRBV4-2,TGTGCCAGCAGCCAGGTCCGAGTTAATTCACCCCTCCACTTT,CASSQVRVNSPLHF
14,TRBJ2-7,few,.,TRBV28,TGTGCCAGCACCCCTCCGGGCCGAACCTACGAGCAGTACTTC,CASTPPGRTYEQYF
12,TRBJ2-3,.,.,TRBV20-1,TGCAGTGCTCGTCAGAACATGGATACGCAGTATTTT,CSARQNMDTQYF
14,TRBJ1-2,.,TRBD1,TRBV20-1,TGCAGTGCTAGTGGCAGGGGGCAGGATTATGGCTACACCTTC,CSASGRGQDYGYTF
14,TRBJ1-2,.,.,TRBV30,TGTGCCTGGAGGGTTCAAGGCCTGGACTATGGCTACACCTTC,CAWRVQGLDYGYTF
14,TRBJ1-1,many,.,TRBV3-1,TGTGCCAGCAGCCTACAGCTTCTAAACACTGAAGCTTTCTTT,CASSLQLLNTEAFF
18,TRBJ1-1,.,TRBD1,TRBV20-1,TGCAGTGCTAGAGATCCGGGGGGGACAGGGGGCGCTGGCACTGAAGCTTTCTTT,CSARDPGGTGGAGTEAFF
15,TRBJ2-3,.,.,TRBV11-2,TGTGCCAGCAGCTTAAGTTCCGGATTCACAGATACGCAGTATTTT,CASSLSSGFTDTQYF
15,TRBJ2-3,.,TRBD2,TRBV5-1,TGCGCCAGCGAAGCTAGCGGGGGGGCCCCAGATACGCAGTATTTT,CASEASGGAPDTQYF
17,TRBJ2-7,few,TRBD2,TRBV11-2,TGTGCCAGCAGCTTAGATCCGGCTAGCGGGGGGCCCTACGAGCAGTACTTC,CASSLDPASGGPYEQYF